What follows are 8 T cell receptor beta chains derived from one specimen sequenced in a study of blood T cells in healthy people across ages. Alongside a J-beta primer mix, a sample-barcoded 5' primer served in a second PCR lasting about 7 to 12 cycles. TCRdb re-called the 5' RACE reads through MiXCR, storing one row per CDR3 protein. The table includes about a million distinct CDR3 sequences, more than 30% detected once. What was sequenced was blood. The receptors come from a man between 18 and 35 years old in good health.

V gene TRBV6-5 combines with J gene TRBJ2-4; the match to TRBD1 covers 9 bases. The J call may be wrong; the DNA end is better matched by TRBJ2-7. Looked up from germline, CDR1 is MNHEY and CDR2 is SVGAGI. CDR3 length: 14 residues. CDR3 sequence (DNA): TGTGCCAGCAGTTCGGGACAGGGAGGAAACGAGCAGTACTTC. Amino acids: CASSSGQGGNEQYF.

This chain uses TRBV6-1 with TRBJ2-7, with 7 bases lining up with TRBD1. Germline-derived CDR1 and CDR2 are MNHNS and SASEGT. J was trimmed by 4 bases and V by 5 bases; bases with no gene match: 17. CDR3 length: 17 amino acids. The CDR3: CASSLLSQGLLRYEQYF. In DNA form, the CDR3 reads TGTGCCAGCAGTCTCCTATCACAGGGGTTACTGCGTTACGAGCAGTACTTC.

The chain has TRBV12-3 or TRBV12-4 and TRBJ2-1; 7 nucleotides agree with TRBD2. The trim removed 3 bases at V and 9 bases at J, leaving 5 bases unmatched. The CDR3 sequence is 13 residues long. The CDR3 region has the DNA TGTGCCAGCAGTTTTTCAGGGAGGGGTGAGCAGTTCTTC. The encoded protein is CASSFSGRGEQFF.

This clonotype was observed a handful of times. This chain links TRBV15 with TRBJ1-1; 8 bases match TRBD1. V shed 5 bases and J 7 bases; nucleotides not matched to a gene: 12. CDR1 and CDR2 from the germline V gene are LNHNV and YYDKDF (reference sequence). This CDR3 has 15 residues. The CDR3 DNA follows: TGTGCCACCAGCCGATGGACAGGGAATAAAGTTGAAGCTTTCTTT. Its translation is CATSRWTGNKVEAFF. Full variable domain (rest looked up from reference TRBV15 and TRBJ1-1): DAMVIQNPRYQVTQFGKPVTLSCSQTLNHNVMYWYQQKSSQAPKLLFHYYDKDFNNEADTPDNFQSRRPNTSFCFLDIRSPGLGDTAMYLCATSRWTGNKVEAFFGQGTRLTVV.

In its sample, this clonotype was seen a few times. The chain is built from TRBV9 and TRBJ2-3; tentative D call: TRBD2 (6 bases). V was clipped by 3 bases and J by 4 bases, with 21 bases between them. The V gene's germline CDR1 is SGDLS and CDR2 YYNGEE. The CDR3 covers 17 residues. This CDR3 is CASSAGGGGPAPDTQYF. Here the CDR3 DNA reads TGTGCCAGCAGCGCAGGTGGGGGAGGACCAGCTCCAGATACGCAGTATTTT. Looking up the rest from reference TRBV9 and TRBJ2-3 gives the full variable domain: DSGVTQTPKHLITATGQRVTLRCSPRSGDLSVYWYQQSLDQGLQFLIQYYNGEERAKGNILERFSAQQFPDLHSELNLSSLELGDSALYFCASSAGGGGPAPDTQYFGPGTRLTVL.

This clonotype came up once. The CDR3 is CASSQGSFNQPQHF. The CDR3 nucleotides are TGCGCCAGCAGCCAAGGAAGTTTCAATCAGCCCCAGCATTTT. The rearrangement links TRBV4-3 to TRBJ1-5; unclear D gene. V lost 1 base to trimming and J lost 3 bases, with 7 bases between them. Looked up from germline, CDR1 is LGHNA and CDR2 is YSLEER. The CDR3 contains 14 residues.

The CDR3 loop is CASSQTTSQEAFF. In DNA, the CDR3 is TGTGCCAGCTCACAGACGACGAGTCAGGAAGCTTTCTTT. The chain joins TRBV18 to TRBJ1-1; no clear D gene. The CDR3 loop spans 13 amino acids. V was cut by 4 bases and J by 8 bases, with 14 bases left in between. Germline CDR1 KGHSH, CDR2 LQKENI.

The chain joins TRBV2 to TRBJ1-4; 9 positions match TRBD1. This CDR3 is built from 15 residues. Trimming at V came to 6 bases and at J to 5 bases, leaving 7 bases not matched to a gene. Germline V gene data show CDR1 as SNHLY and CDR2 as FYNNEI. Here the CDR3 DNA reads TGTGCCAGCAGGGCGACCGGGACAGGGAATGAAAAACTGTTTTTT. The encoded protein is CASRATGTGNEKLFF.